Below, 27 T cell receptor beta chains from the same sample are listed, as sequenced in a study of blood T cell repertoires in COVID-19. Repertoires were generated with immunoSEQ multiplex PCR, while TCRdb's copy carries only in-frame clones and drops some. The table lists about 220,000 clones, 75% to 90% of them singletons. Sequenced input: PBMCs or T cells enriched from blood (not recorded which). All receptors come from a young woman in a cohort exposed to, infected with or recovered from COVID-19 (not recorded which).

This clone appeared a few times. The chain uses TRBV7-9 and TRBJ1-2; the D is unclear. V dropped 6 bases and J dropped 4 bases, with 18 bases sitting between them. The germline V gene has CDR1 SEHNR and CDR2 FQNEAQ (reference sequence). The CDR3 is 15 amino acids. CDR3 in DNA: TGTGCCAGCAGTCCCTTAACTTATCTCCTCTATGGCTACACCTTC. It is translated as CASSPLTYLLYGYTF. Supplemented by reference TRBV7-9 and TRBJ1-2, the full variable domain reads DTGVSQNPRHKITKRGQNVTFRCDPISEHNRLYWYRQTLGQGPEFLTYFQNEAQLEKSRLLSDRFSAERPKGSFSTLEIQRTEQGDSAMYLCASSPLTYLLYGYTFGSGTRLTVV.

The gene calls are TRBV5-4 and TRBJ1-2, with D tentatively TRBD1 (6 bases). The CDR3 loop spans 15 amino acids. Trimming shortened V by 5 bases and J by 10 bases, and 24 bases separated the two germline ends. The germline gives CDR1 SGHNT, CDR2 YYREEE (reference sequence). CDR3 in amino acids: CASREALTGWGAYTF. DNA for the CDR3: TGTGCCAGCAGAGAAGCGCTTACAGGGTGGGGTGCCTACACCTTC. Full variable domain (rest looked up from reference TRBV5-4 and TRBJ1-2): ETGVTQSPTHLIKTRGQQVTLRCSSQSGHNTVSWYQQALGQGPQFIFQYYREEENGRGNFPPRFSGLQFPNYSSELNVNALELDDSALYLCASREALTGWGAYTFGSGTRLTVV.

J is TRBJ1-2 and V is TRBV6-5; TRBD1 might be the D (6 bases). This CDR3 has 15 amino acids. V was clipped by 4 bases and J by 7 bases, with 19 bases between them. The germline V gene encodes CDR1 MNHEY and CDR2 SVGAGI. CDR3 nucleotide sequence: TGTGCCAGCAGTTCTCAACTCAGGGGCGCTTCTGGCTACACCTTC. As protein: CASSSQLRGASGYTF.

The chain carries TRBV29-1 and TRBJ1-1, with TRBD1 matching 8 bases. Trimming cost V 7 bases and J 4 bases; bases outside gene matches: 8. The CDR3 covers 13 residues. The germline V gene encodes CDR1 SQVTM and CDR2 ANQGSEA. In DNA, the CDR3 is TGCAGCGGCTATCAGGGGGCCGGCACTGAAGCTTTCTTT. This translates into CSGYQGAGTEAFF.

This sequence joins TRBV4-2 and TRBJ1-1; perhaps TRBD1 as D (5 bases). The CDR3 consists of 20 residues. Germline CDR1 and CDR2: LGHNA and YNFKEQ. Trimming took 2 bases from V and 0 from J, leaving 25 bases between them. CDR3 residues: CASSQSWGRHRKGLNTEAFF. The CDR3 region has the DNA TGTGCCAGCAGCCAATCGTGGGGCCGGCACAGGAAGGGCTTGAACACTGAAGCTTTCTTT.

This chain joins TRBV9 and TRBJ2-1; 13 bases match TRBD2. With V trimmed by 2 bases and J by 6 bases, 5 bases remained unmatched. The CDR3 totals 16 residues. The germline CDR1 and CDR2 sequences are SGDLS and YYNGEE. CDR3 region: CASSVQTSGGTNEQFF. As DNA, the CDR3 is TGTGCCAGCAGCGTTCAGACTAGCGGGGGGACCAATGAGCAGTTCTTC. The full variable domain, with the rest looked up from reference TRBV9 and TRBJ2-1, is DSGVTQTPKHLITATGQRVTLRCSPRSGDLSVYWYQQSLDQGLQFLIQYYNGEERAKGNILERFSAQQFPDLHSELNLSSLELGDSALYFCASSVQTSGGTNEQFFGPGTRLTVL.

This sequence joins TRBV18 and TRBJ1-2; 8 nucleotides align to TRBD1. J lost 3 bases, V lost 6 bases, and 6 bases had no gene match. This CDR3 has 14 residues. Germline V gene lookup returns CDR1 KGHSH and CDR2 LQKENI. In DNA form, the CDR3 reads TGTGCCAGCTCGGCCGGGACAGGTGACTATGGCTACACCTTC. Residues: CASSAGTGDYGYTF.

The V and J genes are TRBV24-1 and TRBJ2-7; D is possibly TRBD1 (6 bases). The germline V gene encodes CDR1 KGHDR and CDR2 SFDVKD. The V end lost 3 bases, the J end lost 2 bases, and 7 bases lay between the germline ends. The CDR3 is 13 residues long. This chain's CDR3 is CATSDNRAYEQYF. The DNA of the CDR3 is TGTGCCACCAGTGATAACAGGGCCTACGAGCAGTACTTC.

The chain has TRBV13 and TRBJ1-6; unclear D gene. V was cut by 2 bases and J by 6 bases, with 8 bases left in between. The CDR3 consists of 14 residues. In germline, CDR1 is PRHDT, CDR2 FYEKMQ (reference sequence). The CDR3 loop is CASSLSSPNSPLHF. The CDR3 coding sequence is TGTGCCAGCAGCTTAAGCTCTCCTAATTCACCCCTCCACTTT.

The CDR3 protein is CASSQTVPRQPQHF. DNA of the CDR3: TGTGCCAGCAGTCAAACAGTGCCTCGGCAGCCCCAGCATTTT. This chain links TRBV28 with TRBJ1-5; D gene unclear. The length of the CDR3 is 14 residues. Germline V gene lookup returns CDR1 MDHEN and CDR2 SYDVKM. Trimming pared 5 bases from V and 7 bases from J, leaving 15 bases between.

The chain recombines TRBV9 with TRBJ1-2, with 8 bases aligning to TRBD1. V trimming: 3 bases; J trimming: 3 bases; junction bases outside the gene matches: 7. The V gene's germline CDR1 is SGDLS and CDR2 YYNGEE. The CDR3 loop spans 15 amino acids. The CDR3 DNA reads as TGTGCCAGCAGCGCACGACAGGGGACTTACTATGGCTACACCTTC. Encoded protein: CASSARQGTYYGYTF.

This chain connects TRBV6-5 to TRBJ1-4, with D unresolved. This CDR3 is 15 amino acids long. Germline V gives CDR1 MNHEY, CDR2 SVGAGI. The V gene lost 0 bases and the J gene lost 5 bases, with 10 bases spanning the gap. The CDR3: CASSYSWQANEKLFF. The CDR3 DNA reads as TGTGCCAGCAGTTACTCGTGGCAGGCAAATGAAAAACTGTTTTTT.

V usage is TRBV5-1 and J usage is TRBJ2-2, with D possibly being TRBD1 (6 bases). CDR3 length: 15 residues. CDR1 and CDR2 (germline): SGHRS, YFSETQ. Trimming left V 5 bases short and J 1 base short, with 12 bases between. In DNA, the CDR3 is TGCGCCAGCAGGCTCTTAGGGGGGAACACCGGGGAGCTGTTTTTT. As protein: CASRLLGGNTGELFF.

The chain employs TRBV3-1 (or the pseudogene TRBV3-2) and TRBJ1-1; D is perhaps TRBD1 (5 bases). The CDR3 has 16 amino acids. Trimming cost V 4 bases and J 0 bases, with 15 bases left between them. Germline lookup yields CDR1 LGHDT and CDR2 YNNKEL (reference sequence). The CDR3, as DNA: TGTGCCAGCAGCCCCGTCCCCCAGGGCTTGAACACTGAAGCTTTCTTT. Protein product: CASSPVPQGLNTEAFF.

This chain joins TRBV27 and TRBJ1-2; 10 bases align to TRBD1. V lost 5 bases, J lost 8 bases, and 5 bases stayed unmatched. The CDR3 covers 13 residues. Germline assignment: CDR1 MNHEY and CDR2 SMNVEV (reference sequence). CDR3 protein: CASSEGQGPGYTF. CDR3 bases: TGTGCCAGCAGTGAGGGACAGGGGCCAGGCTACACCTTC.

The V and J genes are TRBV18 and TRBJ2-7; TRBD1 agrees at 7 bases. This CDR3 contains 15 residues. J was trimmed by 2 bases and V by 3 bases; bases with no gene match: 7. CDR1 and CDR2 from the germline V gene are KGHSH and LQKENI. The CDR3 here is CASSPWTGETYEQYF. Written as DNA, the CDR3 is TGTGCCAGCTCACCCTGGACAGGCGAGACCTACGAGCAGTACTTC.

The chain is built from TRBV27 and TRBJ2-3, with 12 bases lining up with TRBD2. CDR3 size: 13 residues. V was clipped by 6 bases and J by 5 bases; unmatched bases: 0. The germline V gene has CDR1 MNHEY and CDR2 SMNVEV (reference sequence). This CDR3 is CASRLAGGDTQYF. As DNA, the CDR3 is TGTGCCAGCAGACTAGCGGGAGGAGATACGCAGTATTTT.

DNA of the CDR3: TGTGCCAGCAGCTTAGACATAAACTATGGCTACACCTTC. Its protein is CASSLDINYGYTF. This chain uses TRBV7-2 with TRBJ1-2; D uncertain. With 1 base removed from V and 2 bases from J, the gap between germline ends came to 5 bases. Germline CDR1 reads SGHTA; CDR2 reads FQGNSA. CDR3 length equals 13 residues. Supplemented by reference TRBV7-2 and TRBJ1-2, the full variable domain reads GAGVSQSPSNKVTEKGKDVELRCDPISGHTALYWYRQSLGQGLEFLIYFQGNSAPDKSGLPSDRFSAERTGGSVSTLTIQRTQQEDSAVYLCASSLDINYGYTFGSGTRLTVV.

The CDR3, as DNA: TGCAGCGTTGACCCACTAGCGGGAGCTTACAATGAGCAGTTCTTC. This encodes CSVDPLAGAYNEQFF. The rearrangement links TRBV29-1 to TRBJ2-1; TRBD2 matches at 11 bases. V was clipped by 3 bases and J by 4 bases; unmatched bases: 5. There are 15 residues in the CDR3. The germline gives CDR1 SQVTM, CDR2 ANQGSEA.

The V and J genes are TRBV3-1 (or the pseudogene TRBV3-2) and TRBJ1-1, with D unresolved. The CDR3 consists of 14 residues. Germline loops: CDR1 LGHDT, CDR2 YNNKEL (reference sequence). Trimming pared 0 bases from V and 3 bases from J, leaving 8 bases between. The CDR3 here is CASSQELTYTEAFF. The CDR3, as DNA: TGTGCCAGCAGCCAAGAGTTAACTTACACTGAAGCTTTCTTT.

The chain carries TRBV5-1 and TRBJ2-5, with 9 bases identical to TRBD2. Germline V gene sequence: CDR1 SGHRS, CDR2 YFSETQ. There are 15 residues in the CDR3. J gave up 3 bases and V 0 bases, and 3 bases lay outside the gene matches. DNA for the CDR3: TGCGCCAGCAGCTTGGGACTAGCGGCCGAAGAGACCCAGTACTTC. Translating it yields CASSLGLAAEETQYF.

V usage is TRBV2 and J usage is TRBJ1-2, with D maybe TRBD1 (6 bases). Germline V gene sequence: CDR1 SNHLY, CDR2 FYNNEI. The V gene lost 6 bases and the J gene lost 2 bases, with 10 bases spanning the gap. This CDR3 comprises 13 residues. CDR3 bases: TGTGCCAGCAGATCAGGGGAAAACTATGGCTACACCTTC. Protein sequence: CASRSGENYGYTF. Full variable domain (remainder filled in from reference TRBV2 and TRBJ1-2): EPEVTQTPSHQVTQMGQEVILRCVPISNHLYFYWYRQILGQKVEFLVSFYNNEISEKSEIFDDQFSVERPDGSNFTLKIRSTKLEDSAMYFCASRSGENYGYTFGSGTRLTVV.

V and J are TRBV3-1 (or the pseudogene TRBV3-2) and TRBJ2-7; perhaps TRBD2 as D (6 bases). V was shortened by 4 bases and J by 1 base, with 11 bases between the two germline ends. The CDR3 consists of 14 residues. Germline-derived CDR1 and CDR2 are LGHDT and YNNKEL (reference sequence). The CDR3 nucleotides read TGTGCCAGCAGCCTTCGGGCGGGGTCCTACGAGCAGTACTTC. Translating it yields CASSLRAGSYEQYF.

This chain joins TRBV18 and TRBJ1-3, with TRBD1 matching 7 bases. After removal of 6 bases from V and 4 bases from J, the junction contained 9 bases not matched to a gene. The germline gives CDR1 KGHSH, CDR2 LQKENI. The CDR3 covers 15 residues. The CDR3 coding sequence is TGTGCCAGCTCTCCCCCTGGGGACAGAGGAAACACCATATATTTT. It specifies CASSPPGDRGNTIYF.

The chain recombines TRBV5-5 with TRBJ2-1; 10 bases match TRBD2. Trimming removed 5 bases from V and 2 bases from J; junction bases left unmatched: 7. From germline, CDR1 is SGHKS and CDR2 YYEKEE (reference sequence). The CDR3 spans 16 residues. Here the CDR3 reads CASSFSGGNPYNEQFF. The CDR3 bases are TGTGCCAGCAGTTTTAGCGGGGGGAATCCCTACAATGAGCAGTTCTTC.

This clone came up once. DNA for the CDR3: TGTGCCAGTAGTCCAAGGGACAGGGCTTGGAAACTGTTTTTT. It translates to CASSPRDRAWKLFF. This sequence joins TRBV19 and TRBJ1-4, with 9 bases that match TRBD1. Germline assignment: CDR1 LNHDA and CDR2 SQIVND (reference sequence). CDR3 size: 14 residues. Trimming removed 5 bases from V and 11 bases from J; junction bases left unmatched: 9.

Points on this clone: Germline is not matched at one junction end, which may reflect a read error. The rearrangement joins TRBV19 to TRBJ1-3; 7 positions agree with TRBD1. This CDR3 comprises 14 residues. Germline V gives CDR1 LNHDA, CDR2 SQIVND (reference sequence). The CDR3 coding sequence is TGTGCCTCACGACCACAGGGGTTTGGAAGCACCATATATTTT. Its translation is CASRPQGFGSTIYF.